This is a list of T cell receptor beta chains from one sample in a study of blood T cell repertoires in COVID-19. The data were produced by immunoSEQ multiplex PCR, yet TCRdb's version contains in-frame clones alone and is incomplete. The sample yields approximately 150,000 clones, around 88% seen once. Sequencing used peripheral blood. The receptors here all came from a human donor in a cohort sampled during active COVID-19. CDR3s include the opening cysteine and the closing phenylalanine or tryptophan. Fields, in order: clone size, D gene, V gene, J gene, CDR3 protein, CDR3 DNA. D genes are given only for firm matches. Clone size is not always given. Where it is, it says once, few, many or a class for expanded clones.

abundance: .; d_gene: TRBD2; v_gene: TRBV3-1/TRBV3-2; j_gene: TRBJ2-3; CDR3aa: CASSPLLSGVRTDTQYF; CDR3nt: TGTGCCAGCAGCCCACTCCTGAGCGGGGTCCGCACAGATACGCAGTATTTT
abundance: .; d_gene: TRBD1; v_gene: TRBV10-1; j_gene: TRBJ1-1; CDR3aa: CASSQGGEAFF; CDR3nt: TGCGCCAGCAGCCAGGGGGGTGAAGCTTTCTTT
abundance: .; d_gene: .; v_gene: TRBV30; j_gene: TRBJ1-2; CDR3aa: CAWSVTASNYGYTF; CDR3nt: TGTGCCTGGAGTGTGACAGCTTCTAACTATGGCTACACCTTC
abundance: .; d_gene: TRBD2; v_gene: TRBV5-1; j_gene: TRBJ2-7; CDR3aa: CASSLDRGDGEQYF; CDR3nt: TGCGCCAGCAGCTTGGATCGGGGGGACGGCGAGCAGTACTTC
abundance: .; d_gene: TRBD1; v_gene: TRBV7-3; j_gene: TRBJ2-1; CDR3aa: CASSPRQGSYNEQFF; CDR3nt: TGTGCCAGCAGCCCCAGACAGGGCTCCTACAATGAGCAGTTCTTC
abundance: .; d_gene: TRBD1; v_gene: TRBV11-3; j_gene: TRBJ2-1; CDR3aa: CASRLSLPGQGRYIEQFF; CDR3nt: TGTGCCAGCAGACTATCACTGCCGGGACAGGGAAGATATATAGAGCAGTTCTTC
abundance: .; d_gene: TRBD2; v_gene: TRBV11-1; j_gene: TRBJ2-7; CDR3aa: CASSPQSGSHHEQYF; CDR3nt: TGTGCCAGCAGCCCGCAAAGCGGGAGTCACCACGAGCAGTACTTC
abundance: .; d_gene: .; v_gene: TRBV11-3; j_gene: TRBJ1-1; CDR3aa: CASSGRTATEAFF; CDR3nt: TGTGCCAGCAGCGGCCGGACAGCCACTGAAGCTTTCTTT
abundance: .; d_gene: TRBD2; v_gene: TRBV5-1; j_gene: TRBJ2-5; CDR3aa: CASSKGAGESQETQYF; CDR3nt: TGCGCCAGCAGCAAAGGAGCGGGAGAGAGTCAAGAGACCCAGTACTTC
abundance: .; d_gene: .; v_gene: TRBV21-1; j_gene: TRBJ1-1; CDR3aa: CASTWDRVNTEAFF; CDR3nt: TGTGCCAGCACCTGGGACAGGGTGAACACTGAAGCTTTCTTT
abundance: .; d_gene: .; v_gene: TRBV6-2/TRBV6-3; j_gene: TRBJ1-2; CDR3aa: CASSKQGVHYGYTF; CDR3nt: TGTGCCAGCAGCAAACAGGGAGTTCACTATGGCTACACCTTC
abundance: .; d_gene: .; v_gene: TRBV7-8; j_gene: TRBJ2-7; CDR3aa: CASSLSGAGSAYEQYF; CDR3nt: TGTGCCAGCAGCTTGTCTGGCGCGGGATCAGCCTACGAGCAGTACTTC
abundance: few; d_gene: TRBD1; v_gene: TRBV6-6; j_gene: TRBJ1-5; CDR3aa: CASSPGQIQHF; CDR3nt: TGTGCCAGCAGTCCGGGACAGATCCAGCATTTT
abundance: .; d_gene: TRBD1; v_gene: TRBV12-3/TRBV12-4; j_gene: TRBJ1-1; CDR3aa: CASSFDRGRAFF; CDR3nt: TGTGCCAGCAGTTTTGACAGGGGTCGTGCTTTCTTT
abundance: .; d_gene: .; v_gene: TRBV28; j_gene: TRBJ1-2; CDR3aa: CASSTRVNDYGYTF; CDR3nt: TGTGCCAGCAGCACCAGGGTAAACGACTATGGCTACACCTTC
abundance: .; d_gene: TRBD1; v_gene: TRBV19; j_gene: TRBJ2-7; CDR3aa: CASSPATGTVSSYEQYF; CDR3nt: TGTGCCAGTAGCCCTGCCACCGGGACAGTAAGTTCCTACGAGCAGTACTTC
abundance: .; d_gene: .; v_gene: TRBV2; j_gene: TRBJ2-5; CDR3aa: CASNRGAETQYF; CDR3nt: TGTGCCAGCAATCGGGGGGCAGAGACCCAGTACTTC
abundance: once; d_gene: .; v_gene: TRBV7-9; j_gene: TRBJ2-6; CDR3aa: CASSDEITTGSGANVLTF; CDR3nt: TGTGCCAGCAGCGACGAAATAACAACAGGGTCTGGGGCCAACGTCCTGACTTTC
abundance: .; d_gene: .; v_gene: TRBV5-1; j_gene: TRBJ2-7; CDR3aa: CASSLYGGLSYEQYF; CDR3nt: TGCGCCAGCAGCTTGTACGGCGGTCTCTCCTACGAGCAGTACTTC
abundance: few; d_gene: TRBD2; v_gene: TRBV7-9; j_gene: TRBJ2-6; CDR3aa: CASSLVRTSAGANVLTF; CDR3nt: TGTGCCAGCAGCTTAGTACGGACTAGCGCTGGGGCCAACGTCCTGACTTTC
abundance: .; d_gene: .; v_gene: TRBV14; j_gene: TRBJ1-2; CDR3aa: CASSQDLGKGYTF; CDR3nt: TGTGCCAGCAGCCAAGATCTCGGGAAAGGCTACACCTTC
abundance: .; d_gene: TRBD1; v_gene: TRBV29-1; j_gene: TRBJ1-1; CDR3aa: CSVVQGGNTEAFF; CDR3nt: TGCAGCGTCGTGCAGGGGGGGAACACTGAAGCTTTCTTT
abundance: .; d_gene: .; v_gene: TRBV10-3; j_gene: TRBJ1-1; CDR3aa: CAISETRGTNTEAFF; CDR3nt: TGTGCCATCAGTGAGACCCGGGGGACGAACACTGAAGCTTTCTTT
abundance: once; d_gene: TRBD1; v_gene: TRBV19; j_gene: TRBJ2-1; CDR3aa: CASSILGTGITNEQFF; CDR3nt: TGTGCCAGTAGTATTTTGGGGACAGGGATTACCAATGAGCAGTTCTTC
abundance: .; d_gene: .; v_gene: TRBV14; j_gene: TRBJ2-7; CDR3aa: CASSQESPRQDEQYF; CDR3nt: TGTGCCAGCAGCCAAGAAAGCCCCCGGCAGGACGAGCAGTACTTC
abundance: .; d_gene: .; v_gene: TRBV9; j_gene: TRBJ2-2; CDR3aa: CASSVGIGANTGELFF; CDR3nt: TGTGCCAGCAGCGTAGGAATAGGGGCTAACACCGGGGAGCTGTTTTTT
abundance: few; d_gene: .; v_gene: TRBV30; j_gene: TRBJ1-1; CDR3aa: CAWSGFGGPVNTEAFF; CDR3nt: TGTGCCTGGAGCGGGTTCGGAGGGCCGGTGAACACTGAAGCTTTCTTT
abundance: .; d_gene: .; v_gene: TRBV30; j_gene: TRBJ1-2; CDR3aa: CAWSANGDGYTF; CDR3nt: TGTGCCTGGAGTGCAAACGGGGATGGCTACACCTTC
abundance: .; d_gene: TRBD1; v_gene: TRBV5-1; j_gene: TRBJ1-4; CDR3aa: CASSWGDREGEKLFF; CDR3nt: TGCGCCAGCAGCTGGGGGGACAGGGAAGGTGAAAAACTGTTTTTT
abundance: .; d_gene: .; v_gene: TRBV4-1; j_gene: TRBJ2-7; CDR3aa: CASSQTGTYEQYF; CDR3nt: TGCGCCAGCAGCCAAACAGGGACCTACGAGCAGTACTTC
abundance: .; d_gene: .; v_gene: TRBV19; j_gene: TRBJ1-3; CDR3aa: CASISELGNTIYF; CDR3nt: TGTGCCAGTATTAGCGAACTCGGAAACACCATATATTTT
abundance: .; d_gene: .; v_gene: TRBV5-4; j_gene: TRBJ2-1; CDR3aa: CASTRWGVEDEQFF; CDR3nt: TGTGCCAGCACTCGCTGGGGGGTAGAGGATGAGCAGTTCTTC
abundance: .; d_gene: TRBD2; v_gene: TRBV2; j_gene: TRBJ2-3; CDR3aa: CASIGQIAGTQYF; CDR3nt: TGTGCCAGCATTGGCCAGATAGCGGGGACGCAGTATTTT